This T cell receptor (beta chain) was recorded in a study of shared clonotypes between healthy human individuals. As for the study in general: Each donor's CD4 naive and CD4 memory cells filled three plates apiece, CD8 naive two, and CD8 memory one.

As concerns this clone: Its specificity is not known.

J gave up 1 base and V 5 bases, and 7 bases lay outside the gene matches. Germline-derived CDR1 and CDR2 are SGHVS and FQNEAQ. The CDR3 covers 15 residues. Sequencing was at deep level. The protocol was immunoSEQ multiplex PCR, while the TCRdb copy is restricted to in-frame clones and leaves out a portion. The data hold hundreds of thousands of clones, with around 72% observed a single time. Points from the study as a whole: The rarefaction results pointed to incomplete sorted-subset sequencing despite large depth.

This rearrangement joins TRBV7-8 to TRBJ1-1; 7 nucleotides match TRBD1. The specimen sequenced was memory CD4+ T cells sorted from blood. Documented subset: CD45RA-negative fraction. The TCR comes from a woman aged 30 to 39 in good health. This CDR3 reads CASSLQRDRNTEAFF. The CDR3 DNA reads TGTGCCAGCAGCCTCCAGAGGGACAGGAACACTGAAGCTTTCTTT.